This T cell receptor beta chain was captured in a study of T-cell reconstitution after alpha-beta-depleted transplantation in children. As it was prepared, the TCRbeta library received unique molecular identifiers. TCRdb independently ran MiXCR on the PCR reads; one entry per CDR3 protein. Of a few hundred thousand distinct CDR3 sequences listed, 9.5% to 13% are singletons. Germline V gene sequence: CDR1 SGHTA, CDR2 FQGNSA. Trimming took 4 bases from V and 1 from J; bases not matched to a gene: 1. The CDR3 spans 14 residues. Study findings and constraints: Reportedly, only several hundred clones from non-depleted graft cells drove alpha-beta T-cell counts at about two months. Newly made T cells mostly supplied T-cell counts and diversity one year after transplant.

This clonotype was recorded many times. Its antigen is unknown. The gene calls are TRBV7-2 and TRBJ2-7; 10 bases align to TRBD2. The TCR comes from a boy under three years old with acute myeloid leukemia, due to receive a stem cell transplant. The specimen was PBMCs, collected before TCRalphabeta/CD19-depleted stem cell transplant. CDR3 residues: CASSSTSGSYEQYF. The CDR3 DNA reads TGTGCCAGCAGCTCGACTAGCGGGTCCTACGAGCAGTACTTC.